The rows below give T cell receptor beta chains drawn from one sample of a study of graft-versus-host responses after intestinal transplantation. No antigen has been identified for these receptors. The data were produced by immunoSEQ multiplex PCR, yet TCRdb's version contains in-frame clones alone and is incomplete. The table records around 100,000 clones, roughly 87% of them present only once. Sequenced here: unstimulated CD4+ T cells sorted from spleen or lymph node cells, sampled before transplant. The receptors shown here come from a human donor who was the organ donor for an intestinal transplant. CDR3s include the opening cysteine and the closing phenylalanine or tryptophan. Fields, in order: CDR3 length, J gene, D gene, V gene, clone size, CDR3 protein, CDR3 DNA. A D gene is named only where the DNA matches it firmly. Clone sizes are given selectively: once, few, many, or a class where the clone is expanded.

>15|TRBJ1-4|NA|TRBV4-1|NA
CASSQVRSTNEKLFF
TGCGCCAGCAGCCAAGTAAGGTCTACAAATGAAAAACTGTTTTTT
>14|TRBJ1-2|TRBD1|TRBV6-6|once
CASRTQTGESGYTF
TGTGCCAGCAGGACCCAAACAGGGGAGAGTGGCTACACCTTC
>11|TRBJ2-5|NA|TRBV5-1|once
CASSTQETQYF
TGCGCCAGCAGCACTCAAGAGACCCAGTACTTC
>17|TRBJ2-4|TRBD2|TRBV4-1|NA
CASSQRVLQGGKNIQYF
TGCGCCAGCAGCCAGCGGGTACTTCAGGGAGGGAAAAACATTCAGTACTTC
>18|TRBJ2-2|TRBD2|TRBV7-9|NA
CASSSGLAGGHGTGELFF
TGTGCCAGCAGCTCGGGACTAGCGGGGGGGCACGGCACCGGGGAGCTGTTTTTT
>17|TRBJ2-6|NA|TRBV7-9|NA
CASSRKDTTSGANVLTF
TGTGCCAGCAGTCGCAAGGACACAACCTCTGGGGCCAACGTCCTGACTTTC
>13|TRBJ2-2|NA|TRBV30|NA
CAWSNTNTGELFF
TGTGCCTGGAGTAACACCAACACCGGGGAGCTGTTTTTT
>15|TRBJ1-5|TRBD1|TRBV28|NA
CASSSRDRGSQPQHF
TGTGCCAGCAGTTCACGGGACAGGGGCAGTCAGCCCCAGCATTTT
>15|TRBJ2-7|TRBD1|TRBV6-5|NA
CASIPTPGQYYEQYF
TGTGCCAGCATTCCGACGCCGGGACAGTACTACGAGCAGTACTTC
>14|TRBJ1-4|NA|TRBV4-2|few
CASSPVSAGEKLFF
TGTGCCAGCAGCCCCGTTAGTGCGGGCGAAAAACTGTTTTTT
>12|TRBJ1-2|NA|TRBV28|few
CASSLSSYGYTF
TGTGCCAGCAGTTTATCGTCCTATGGCTACACCTTC
>13|TRBJ2-1|NA|TRBV19|few
CASSGFRTNEQFF
TGTGCCAGTAGTGGCTTCCGAACCAATGAGCAGTTCTTC
>17|TRBJ1-2|NA|TRBV5-1|NA
CASSPGWMGDALRGYTF
TGCGCCAGCAGCCCGGGGTGGATGGGGGATGCCTTAAGAGGCTACACCTTC
>15|TRBJ2-5|NA|TRBV4-2|NA
CASSQDLGFQETQYF
TGTGCCAGCAGCCAAGATCTCGGCTTTCAAGAGACCCAGTACTTC
>18|TRBJ2-7|NA|TRBV4-2|NA
CASSPLGGLSGPSYEQYF
TGTGCCAGCAGCCCGTTGGGGGGGCTTAGCGGGCCCTCCTACGAGCAGTACTTC
>14|TRBJ2-7|TRBD2|TRBV28|NA
CASSQSGDGHEQYF
TGTGCCAGCAGTCAAAGCGGGGATGGCCACGAGCAGTACTTC
>14|TRBJ2-3|NA|TRBV18|NA
CASLGTQFTDTQYF
TGTGCCAGCCTGGGGACGCAGTTCACAGATACGCAGTATTTT
>15|TRBJ1-4|NA|TRBV6-5|NA
CASRPPRAGNEKLFF
TGTGCCAGCAGGCCCCCCCGGGCAGGCAATGAAAAACTGTTTTTT
>12|TRBJ1-2|NA|TRBV6-6|NA
CASSYRGDGYTF
TGTGCCAGCAGTTACCGAGGCGATGGCTACACCTTC
>11|TRBJ2-7|NA|TRBV6-1|NA
CASISYQRVYF
TGTGCCAGCATCTCTTACCAAAGAGTGTACTTC
>14|TRBJ2-7|NA|TRBV18|NA
CASSPRNGAYEQYF
TGTGCCAGCTCACCACGCAACGGAGCCTACGAGCAGTACTTC
>18|TRBJ2-3|TRBD2|TRBV19|NA
CASSITAGGLGGTDTQYF
TGTGCCAGTAGTATAACAGCGGGGGGCTTGGGAGGCACAGATACGCAGTATTTT
>16|TRBJ2-3|NA|TRBV5-1|once
CASSLEAGTATDTQYF
TGCGCCAGCAGCTTGGAGGCAGGGACTGCCACAGATACGCAGTATTTT
>16|TRBJ2-3|TRBD2|TRBV27|NA
CASSLLAGGGADTQYF
TGTGCCAGCAGTCTCCTAGCGGGGGGAGGCGCAGATACGCAGTATTTT
>14|TRBJ2-3|TRBD1|TRBV5-1|NA
CASSFGQGTSPQYF
TGCGCCAGCAGCTTCGGACAGGGTACGTCCCCCCAGTATTTT
>13|TRBJ2-7|TRBD2|TRBV5-1|NA
CASSGLVSYEQYF
TGCGCCAGCTCAGGACTAGTCTCCTACGAGCAGTACTTC
>15|TRBJ2-5|TRBD1|TRBV28|NA
CASRTGGTGQETQYF
TGTGCCAGCAGAACAGGAGGGACAGGGCAAGAGACCCAGTACTTC
>14|TRBJ2-1|NA|TRBV30|NA
CAWSSKRFYNEQFF
TGTGCCTGGAGTAGTAAGCGTTTCTACAATGAGCAGTTCTTC
>15|TRBJ2-7|NA|TRBV5-8|NA
CASISLRRLSYEQYF
TGTGCCAGCATTTCCTTGAGGCGCCTATCCTACGAGCAGTACTTC
>16|TRBJ1-2|TRBD1|TRBV23-1|NA
CASSQSEGQGANGYTF
TGCGCCAGCAGTCAATCAGAGGGACAGGGGGCAAATGGCTACACCTTC
>15|TRBJ1-4|NA|TRBV6-5|few
CASRARVETNEKLFF
TGTGCCAGCAGGGCCAGGGTTGAAACTAATGAAAAACTGTTTTTT
>15|TRBJ2-3|NA|TRBV5-6|NA
CASSLVSLTTDTQYF
TGTGCCAGCAGCTTGGTATCGCTGACCACAGATACGCAGTATTTT
>15|TRBJ1-6|TRBD1|TRBV19|NA
CASSRFTGEGSPLHF
TGTGCCAGTAGCCGTTTTACAGGGGAAGGATCACCCCTCCACTTT
>15|TRBJ1-6|NA|TRBV13|NA
CASRPRTEINSPLHF
TGTGCCAGCAGGCCAAGGACAGAAATTAATTCACCCCTCCACTTT
>14|TRBJ1-5|TRBD1|TRBV28|NA
CASRSGAGGRPQHF
TGTGCCAGCAGGTCGGGGGCAGGGGGCCGGCCCCAGCATTTT
>12|TRBJ2-7|NA|TRBV6-1|NA
CASKGVPYEQYF
TGTGCCAGCAAGGGGGTCCCTTACGAGCAGTACTTC
>17|TRBJ2-3|NA|TRBV21-1|NA
CASSKDGTGIGTDTQYF
TGTGCCAGCAGCAAAGATGGTACAGGGATCGGCACAGATACGCAGTATTTT
>14|TRBJ1-2|TRBD1|TRBV27|few
CASSNPGQGAGYTF
TGTGCCAGCAGTAATCCGGGACAGGGGGCTGGCTACACCTTC
>15|TRBJ1-1|NA|TRBV7-2|NA
CASSPGRPKRTEAFF
TGTGCCAGCAGCCCGGGACGTCCCAAGAGGACTGAAGCTTTCTTT
>16|TRBJ1-4|NA|TRBV6-1|NA
CASSEAPADTNEKLFF
TGTGCCAGCAGTGAAGCGCCGGCAGACACTAATGAAAAACTGTTTTTT
>15|TRBJ1-1|NA|TRBV6-6|NA
CASSYTGQRYTEAFF
TGTGCCAGCAGTTACACCGGACAGAGGTACACTGAAGCTTTCTTT
>15|TRBJ1-2|TRBD1|TRBV5-5|NA
CASSQTGGRVYGYTF
TGTGCCAGCAGCCAGACAGGGGGTCGGGTCTATGGCTACACCTTC
>13|TRBJ1-5|TRBD1|TRBV18|NA
CASSADRVQPQHF
TGTGCCAGCTCAGCTGACAGGGTTCAGCCCCAGCATTTT
>16|TRBJ1-2|TRBD1|TRBV9|once
CASSATRDSRNYGYTF
TGTGCCAGCAGCGCAACGAGGGACAGTCGTAACTATGGCTACACCTTC
>12|TRBJ1-4|NA|TRBV10-2|NA
CASRDFNEKLFF
TGCGCCAGCAGGGACTTTAATGAAAAACTGTTTTTT
>16|TRBJ1-2|NA|TRBV7-7|NA
CASSKSQGRTNYGYTF
TGTGCCAGCAGCAAAAGTCAGGGGCGCACTAACTATGGCTACACCTTC
>15|TRBJ1-6|NA|TRBV28|NA
CASTSTPVVGASLHF
TGTGCCAGCACCTCTACCCCGGTCGTAGGGGCATCCCTCCACTTT
>12|TRBJ2-5|NA|TRBV18|NA
CASSPLGETQYF
TGTGCCAGCTCACCTTTGGGGGAGACCCAGTACTTC